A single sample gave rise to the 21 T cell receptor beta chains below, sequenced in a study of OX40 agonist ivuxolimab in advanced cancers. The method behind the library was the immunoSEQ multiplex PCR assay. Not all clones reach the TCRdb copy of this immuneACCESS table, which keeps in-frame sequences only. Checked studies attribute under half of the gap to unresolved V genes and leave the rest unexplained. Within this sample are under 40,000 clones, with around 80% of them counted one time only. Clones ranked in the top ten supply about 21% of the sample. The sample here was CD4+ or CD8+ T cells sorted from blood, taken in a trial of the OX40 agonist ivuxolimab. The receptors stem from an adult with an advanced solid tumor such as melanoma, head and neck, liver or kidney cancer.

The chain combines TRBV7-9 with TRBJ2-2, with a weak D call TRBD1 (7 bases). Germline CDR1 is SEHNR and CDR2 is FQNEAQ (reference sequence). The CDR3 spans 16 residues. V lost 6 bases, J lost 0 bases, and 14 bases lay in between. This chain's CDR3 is CASRSGDRPNTGELFF. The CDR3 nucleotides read TGTGCCAGCAGGTCGGGGGACAGACCGAACACCGGGGAGCTGTTTTTT.

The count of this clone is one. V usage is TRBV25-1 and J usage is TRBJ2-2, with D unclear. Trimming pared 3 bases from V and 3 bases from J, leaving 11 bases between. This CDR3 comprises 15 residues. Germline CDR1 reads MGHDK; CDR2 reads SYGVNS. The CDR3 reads CASSEMGWDTGELFF. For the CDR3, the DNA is TGTGCCAGCAGTGAGATGGGGTGGGACACCGGGGAGCTGTTTTTT.

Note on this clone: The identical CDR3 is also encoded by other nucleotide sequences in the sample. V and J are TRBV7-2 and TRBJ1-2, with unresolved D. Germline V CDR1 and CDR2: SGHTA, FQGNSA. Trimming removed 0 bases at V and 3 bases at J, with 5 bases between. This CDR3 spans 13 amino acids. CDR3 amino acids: CASSLAGYYGYTF. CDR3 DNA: TGTGCCAGCAGCTTAGCGGGGTACTATGGCTACACCTTC.

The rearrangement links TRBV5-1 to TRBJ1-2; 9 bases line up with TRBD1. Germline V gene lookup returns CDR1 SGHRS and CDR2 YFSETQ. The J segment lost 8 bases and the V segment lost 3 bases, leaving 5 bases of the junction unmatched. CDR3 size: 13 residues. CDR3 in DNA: TGCGCCAGCAGCTCGGGGACAGGGCAAGGCTACACCTTC. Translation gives CASSSGTGQGYTF.

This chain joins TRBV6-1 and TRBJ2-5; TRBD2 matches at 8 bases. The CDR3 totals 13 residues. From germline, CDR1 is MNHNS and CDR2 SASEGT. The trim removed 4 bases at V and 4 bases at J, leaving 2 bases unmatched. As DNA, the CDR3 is TGTGCCAGCAGTGCGGGGGGGCGAGAGACCCAGTACTTC. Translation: CASSAGGRETQYF.

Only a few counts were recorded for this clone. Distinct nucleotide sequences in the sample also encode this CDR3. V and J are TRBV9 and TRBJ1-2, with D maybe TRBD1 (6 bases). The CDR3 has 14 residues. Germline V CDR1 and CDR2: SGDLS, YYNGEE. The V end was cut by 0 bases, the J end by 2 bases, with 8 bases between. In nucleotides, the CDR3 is TGTGCCAGCAGCGTAGGGCAGGGGAACTATGGCTACACCTTC. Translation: CASSVGQGNYGYTF. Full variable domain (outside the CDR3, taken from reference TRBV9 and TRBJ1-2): DSGVTQTPKHLITATGQRVTLRCSPRSGDLSVYWYQQSLDQGLQFLIQYYNGEERAKGNILERFSAQQFPDLHSELNLSSLELGDSALYFCASSVGQGNYGYTFGSGTRLTVV.

The CDR3 nucleotides are TGTGCCAGCAGTTCCCAGCGGGGGGGCGTGAATGAGCAGTTCTTC. This codes for CASSSQRGGVNEQFF. The chain uses TRBV7-7 and TRBJ2-1; 10 bases map to TRBD2. J lost 7 bases, V lost 6 bases, and 9 bases had no gene match. CDR1 is SSHAT and CDR2 is FNYEAQ in the germline V gene (reference sequence). The CDR3 is made up of 15 amino acids.

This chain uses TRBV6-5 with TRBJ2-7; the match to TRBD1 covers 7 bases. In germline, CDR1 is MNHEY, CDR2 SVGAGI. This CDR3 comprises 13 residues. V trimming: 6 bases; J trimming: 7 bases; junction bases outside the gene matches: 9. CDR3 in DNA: TGTGCCAGCAGCCATACAGGGGTCGGAGAGCAGTACGTC. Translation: CASSHTGVGEQYV.

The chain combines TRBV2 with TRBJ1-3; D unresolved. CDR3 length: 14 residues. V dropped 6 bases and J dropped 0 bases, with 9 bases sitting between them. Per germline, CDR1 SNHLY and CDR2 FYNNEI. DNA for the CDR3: TGTGCCAGCAGCGCTTACTACTCTGGAAACACCATATATTTT. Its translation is CASSAYYSGNTIYF. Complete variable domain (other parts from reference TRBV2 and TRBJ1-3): EPEVTQTPSHQVTQMGQEVILRCVPISNHLYFYWYRQILGQKVEFLVSFYNNEISEKSEIFDDQFSVERPDGSNFTLKIRSTKLEDSAMYFCASSAYYSGNTIYFGEGSWLTVV.

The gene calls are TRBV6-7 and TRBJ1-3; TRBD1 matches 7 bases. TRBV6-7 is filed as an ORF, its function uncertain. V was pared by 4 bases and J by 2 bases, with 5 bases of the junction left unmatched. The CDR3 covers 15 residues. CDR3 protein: CASSSLTGAGNTIYF. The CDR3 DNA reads TGTGCCAGCAGTTCCCTAACAGGGGCTGGAAACACCATATATTTT.

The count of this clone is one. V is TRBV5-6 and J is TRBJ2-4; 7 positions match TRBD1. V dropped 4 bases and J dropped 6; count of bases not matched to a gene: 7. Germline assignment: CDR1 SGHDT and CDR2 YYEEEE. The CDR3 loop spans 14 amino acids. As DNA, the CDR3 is TGTGCCAGCAGCACTCGACAGGGCGGAAACATTCAGTACTTC. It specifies CASSTRQGGNIQYF.

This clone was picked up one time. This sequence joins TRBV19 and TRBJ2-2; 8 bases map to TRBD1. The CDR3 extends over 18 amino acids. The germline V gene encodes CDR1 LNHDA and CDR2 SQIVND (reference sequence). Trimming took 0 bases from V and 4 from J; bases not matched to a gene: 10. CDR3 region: CASSIDLGGQATTGELFF. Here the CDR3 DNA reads TGTGCCAGTAGTATAGATCTAGGGGGACAGGCAACCACCGGGGAGCTGTTTTTT.

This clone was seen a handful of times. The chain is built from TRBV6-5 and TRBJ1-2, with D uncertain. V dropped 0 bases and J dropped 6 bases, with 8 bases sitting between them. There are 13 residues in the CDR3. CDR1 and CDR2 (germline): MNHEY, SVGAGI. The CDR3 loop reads CASSYSIRDGYTF. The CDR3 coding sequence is TGTGCCAGCAGTTACTCGATCCGGGATGGCTACACCTTC.

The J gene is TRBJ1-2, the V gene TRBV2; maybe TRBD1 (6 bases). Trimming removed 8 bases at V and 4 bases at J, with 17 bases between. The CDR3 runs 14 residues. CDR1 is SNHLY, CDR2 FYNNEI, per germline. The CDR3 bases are TGTGCCAGCTTCACCCGGGACACGACCTATGGCTACACCTTC. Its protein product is CASFTRDTTYGYTF.

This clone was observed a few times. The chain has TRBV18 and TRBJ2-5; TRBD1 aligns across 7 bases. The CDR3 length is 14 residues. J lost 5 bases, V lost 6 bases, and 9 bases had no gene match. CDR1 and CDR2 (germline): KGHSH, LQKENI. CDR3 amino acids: CASSTYGTVETQYF. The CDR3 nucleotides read TGTGCCAGCTCGACGTACGGGACAGTCGAGACCCAGTACTTC.

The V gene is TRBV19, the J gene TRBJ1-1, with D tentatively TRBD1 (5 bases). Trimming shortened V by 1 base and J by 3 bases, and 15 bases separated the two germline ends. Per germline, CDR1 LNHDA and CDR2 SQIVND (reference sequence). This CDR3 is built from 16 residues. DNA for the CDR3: TGTGCCAGTAGTATAGGGTTTGGCAGGGTGGACACTGAAGCTTTCTTT. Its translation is CASSIGFGRVDTEAFF.

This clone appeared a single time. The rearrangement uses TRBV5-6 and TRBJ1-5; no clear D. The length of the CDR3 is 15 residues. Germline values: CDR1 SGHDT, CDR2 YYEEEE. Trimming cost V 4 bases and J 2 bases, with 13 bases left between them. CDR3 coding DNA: TGTGCCAGCAGCCGTATATCTTCAGGCAATCAGCCCCAGCATTTT. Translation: CASSRISSGNQPQHF.

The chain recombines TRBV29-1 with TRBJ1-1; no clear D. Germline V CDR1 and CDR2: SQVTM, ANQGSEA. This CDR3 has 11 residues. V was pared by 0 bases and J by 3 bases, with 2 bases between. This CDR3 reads CSVEEDTEAFF. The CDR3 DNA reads TGCAGCGTTGAAGAAGACACTGAAGCTTTCTTT.

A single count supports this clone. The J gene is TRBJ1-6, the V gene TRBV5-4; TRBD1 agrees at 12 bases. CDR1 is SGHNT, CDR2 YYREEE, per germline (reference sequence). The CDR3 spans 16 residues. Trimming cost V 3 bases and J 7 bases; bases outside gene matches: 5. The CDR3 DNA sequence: TGTGCCAGCAGCTGGGGACAGGGGGCTGGGAATTCACCCCTCCACTTT. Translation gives CASSWGQGAGNSPLHF. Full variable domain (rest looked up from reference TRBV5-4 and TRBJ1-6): ETGVTQSPTHLIKTRGQQVTLRCSSQSGHNTVSWYQQALGQGPQFIFQYYREEENGRGNFPPRFSGLQFPNYSSELNVNALELDDSALYLCASSWGQGAGNSPLHFGNGTRLTVT.

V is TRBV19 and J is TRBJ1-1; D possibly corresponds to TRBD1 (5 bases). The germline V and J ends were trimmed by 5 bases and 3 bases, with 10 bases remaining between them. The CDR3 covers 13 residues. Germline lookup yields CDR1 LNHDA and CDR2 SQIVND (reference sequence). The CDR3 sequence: CASSADRDTEAFF. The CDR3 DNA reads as TGTGCCAGTAGTGCAGACAGAGACACTGAAGCTTTCTTT.

Here the CDR3 reads CASSERNRNTEAFF. The CDR3 region has the DNA TGTGCCAGCAGTGAGCGGAACCGGAACACTGAAGCTTTCTTT. The chain joins TRBV25-1 to TRBJ1-1; D is uncertain. CDR1 and CDR2 from the germline V gene are MGHDK and SYGVNS. The ends were cut back, 3 bases at V and 1 base at J, with 9 bases in the middle. This CDR3 is built from 14 residues.